This is a list of T cell receptor beta chains from one sample in a study of T cell changes during pregnancy in multiple sclerosis. Clones were read by immunoSEQ multiplex PCR, and TCRdb kept only the in-frame ones, dropping some. The sample holds about 49,000 clones, nearly 90% seen once. Here the sequenced sample was peripheral blood, taken after pregnancy. The receptors stem from a female donor in good health, enrolled as a control in a pregnancy study. The CDR3 runs from the conserved cysteine through the conserved F or W. D genes are given only for firm matches. Only some rows state a clone size, as once, few, many or a class for expanded clones.

clone_size j_call d_call v_call cdr3_aa cdr3_nt
NA TRBJ2-1 TRBD2 TRBV29-1 CSATTSGSYNEQFF TGCAGCGCTACGACTAGCGGGAGTTACAATGAGCAGTTCTTC
NA TRBJ1-6 TRBD1 TRBV27 CASSFGQGISPLHF TGTGCCAGCAGTTTTGGACAGGGCATTTCACCCCTCCACTTT
NA TRBJ2-1 NA TRBV9 CASSVVPLNEQFF TGTGCCAGCAGCGTAGTCCCTCTAAATGAGCAGTTCTTC
NA TRBJ2-7 TRBD1 TRBV23-1 CASSQSAGTAKVYEQYF TGCGCCAGCAGTCAATCGGCAGGGACAGCGAAGGTCTACGAGCAGTACTTC
NA TRBJ2-7 NA TRBV6-5 CASTGNEQYF TGTGCCAGCACCGGGAACGAGCAGTACTTC
NA TRBJ2-7 TRBD1 TRBV19 CASSNTGVEQYF TGTGCCAGTAGTAACACAGGGGTCGAGCAGTACTTC
once TRBJ2-6 NA TRBV7-9 CASSRIRGSGANVLTF TGTGCCAGCAGCCGCATTAGGGGCTCTGGGGCCAACGTCCTGACTTTC
NA TRBJ1-4 NA TRBV19 CASSIRSGAGATNEKLFF TGTGCCAGTAGTATTCGGAGCGGGGCCGGGGCAACTAATGAAAAACTGTTTTTT
NA TRBJ2-2 NA TRBV5-1 CASSPNRAAGELFF TGCGCCAGCAGCCCCAACAGGGCCGCCGGGGAGCTGTTTTTT
NA TRBJ2-1 TRBD2 TRBV5-4 CASSTPGLATNEQFF TGTGCCAGCAGCACTCCGGGACTAGCAACCAATGAGCAGTTCTTC
NA TRBJ2-7 NA TRBV2 CASRLRTATYEQYF TGTGCCAGCAGGCTCCGGACAGCCACCTACGAGCAGTACTTC
NA TRBJ2-7 NA TRBV15 CATSSYTHGYEQYF TGTGCCACCAGCAGTTATACTCACGGCTACGAGCAGTACTTC
NA TRBJ1-2 TRBD1 TRBV11-2 CASSLTIQGYGYTF TGTGCCAGCAGCTTAACTATACAGGGGTACGGCTACACCTTC
NA TRBJ1-2 NA TRBV20-1 CSARNSHGYTF TGCAGTGCCAGAAACAGTCATGGCTACACCTTC
NA TRBJ1-5 NA TRBV19 CASSVVGGNNQPQHF TGTGCCAGTAGTGTCGTCGGGGGTAACAATCAGCCCCAGCATTTT
once TRBJ1-1 NA TRBV27 CASSLHPSPGGGNTEAFF TGTGCCAGCAGTTTACACCCCTCGCCGGGGGGAGGAAACACTGAAGCTTTCTTT
NA TRBJ1-2 NA TRBV29-1 CSASSGGANYGYTF TGCAGCGCCTCGTCTGGGGGGGCTAACTATGGCTACACCTTC
NA TRBJ1-1 NA TRBV6-1 CASSEAVSAMNTEAFF TGTGCCAGCAGTGAAGCAGTGAGTGCTATGAACACTGAAGCTTTCTTT
NA TRBJ1-2 TRBD1 TRBV27 CASRGTGEDYGYTF TGTGCCAGCAGGGGGACAGGGGAAGACTATGGCTACACCTTC
few TRBJ1-4 TRBD1 TRBV6-5 CASSYTQGANEKLFF TGTGCCAGCAGTTATACGCAGGGGGCGAATGAAAAACTGTTTTTT
NA TRBJ1-1 NA TRBV10-2 CASMLQGVGTEAFF TGCGCCAGCATGTTACAGGGTGTAGGCACTGAAGCTTTCTTT
NA TRBJ1-6 NA TRBV19 CASSIEGNGNSPLHF TGTGCCAGTAGTATAGAGGGCAACGGTAATTCACCCCTCCACTTT
few TRBJ2-7 NA TRBV6-1 CASSVDSYEQYF TGTGCCAGCAGTGTAGACAGTTACGAGCAGTACTTC
NA TRBJ2-2 NA TRBV7-9 CASSPLTDANTGELFF TGTGCCAGCAGCCCGCTGACAGATGCTAACACCGGGGAGCTGTTTTTT
NA TRBJ2-3 TRBD2 TRBV4-2 CASSSGGSTDTQYF TGTGCCAGCAGCTCGGGGGGTAGCACAGATACGCAGTATTTT
NA TRBJ1-2 TRBD1 TRBV19 CASGDRGRGGYTF TGTGCCAGTGGCGACAGGGGGCGAGGGGGCTACACCTTC
NA TRBJ1-3 NA TRBV5-5 CASSLVGGSGNTIYF TGTGCCAGCAGCTTGGTAGGGGGCTCTGGAAACACCATATATTTT
NA TRBJ2-7 TRBD2 TRBV11-3 CASSSGTSDAYEQYF TGTGCCAGCAGCTCAGGGACTAGCGATGCCTACGAGCAGTACTTC
NA TRBJ1-5 TRBD1 TRBV10-2 CASKGGQGVDQPQHF TGCGCCAGCAAGGGGGGACAGGGGGTTGATCAGCCCCAGCATTTT
NA TRBJ1-5 NA TRBV6-5 CASSYSTVSNQPQHF TGTGCCAGCAGTTACTCGACAGTTAGCAATCAGCCCCAGCATTTT
NA TRBJ2-5 TRBD2 TRBV7-7 CASSLSRGGYETQYF TGTGCCAGCAGCTTGAGCCGGGGGGGCTATGAGACCCAGTACTTC
NA TRBJ2-5 NA TRBV7-9 CASSLAATEQETQYF TGTGCCAGCAGCTTAGCGGCGACTGAACAAGAGACCCAGTACTTC
once TRBJ2-1 TRBD1 TRBV7-9 CASSLGQGVVNEQFF TGTGCCAGCAGCCTGGGACAGGGGGTCGTCAATGAGCAGTTCTTC
NA TRBJ1-5 NA TRBV7-9 CASSLVNSNQPQHF TGTGCCAGCAGCTTAGTCAATAGCAATCAGCCCCAGCATTTT
NA TRBJ1-2 NA TRBV19 CASSMLGVPGYTF TGTGCCAGTAGTATGTTAGGGGTGCCTGGCTACACCTTC
NA TRBJ1-1 NA TRBV6-1 CASSTRGTEAFF TGTGCCAGTTCGACCCGGGGCACTGAAGCTTTCTTT